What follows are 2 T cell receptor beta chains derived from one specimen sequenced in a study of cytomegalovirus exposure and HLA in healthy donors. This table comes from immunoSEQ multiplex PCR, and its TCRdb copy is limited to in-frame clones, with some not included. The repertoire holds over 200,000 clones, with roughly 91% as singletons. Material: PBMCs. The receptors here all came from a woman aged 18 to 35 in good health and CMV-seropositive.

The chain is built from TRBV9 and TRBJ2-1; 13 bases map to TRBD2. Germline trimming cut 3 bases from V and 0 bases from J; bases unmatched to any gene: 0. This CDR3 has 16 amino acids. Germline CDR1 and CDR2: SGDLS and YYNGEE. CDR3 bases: TGTGCCAGCAGCGGGACTAGCGGGAGCTCCTACAATGAGCAGTTCTTC. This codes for CASSGTSGSSYNEQFF. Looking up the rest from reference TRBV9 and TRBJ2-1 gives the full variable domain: DSGVTQTPKHLITATGQRVTLRCSPRSGDLSVYWYQQSLDQGLQFLIQYYNGEERAKGNILERFSAQQFPDLHSELNLSSLELGDSALYFCASSGTSGSSYNEQFFGPGTRLTVL.

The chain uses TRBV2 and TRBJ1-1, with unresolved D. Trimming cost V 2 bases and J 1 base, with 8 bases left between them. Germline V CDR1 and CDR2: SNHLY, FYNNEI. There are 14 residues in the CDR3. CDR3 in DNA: TGTGCCAGCAGTGAACCCCCGAGGAACACTGAAGCTTTCTTT. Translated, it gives CASSEPPRNTEAFF.